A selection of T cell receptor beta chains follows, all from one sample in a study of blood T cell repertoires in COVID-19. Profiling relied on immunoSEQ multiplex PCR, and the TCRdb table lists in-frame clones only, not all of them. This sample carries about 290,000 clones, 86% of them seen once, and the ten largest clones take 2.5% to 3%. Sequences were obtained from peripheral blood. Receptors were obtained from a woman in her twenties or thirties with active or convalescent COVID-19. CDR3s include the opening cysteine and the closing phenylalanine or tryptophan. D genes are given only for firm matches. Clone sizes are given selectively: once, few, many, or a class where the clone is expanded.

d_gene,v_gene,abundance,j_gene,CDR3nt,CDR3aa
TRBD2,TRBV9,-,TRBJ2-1,TGTGCCAGCAGCCCCTCCGGGGGGGGTGGCAATGAGCAGTTCTTC,CASSPSGGGGNEQFF
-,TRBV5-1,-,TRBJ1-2,TGCGCCAGCAGCTTGGTGGGTGACTTCTATGGCTACACCTTC,CASSLVGDFYGYTF
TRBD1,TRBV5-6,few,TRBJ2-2,TGTGCCAGCAGCTTGAAATCGCTCGGGACAGGGCGCACCGGGGAGCTGTTTTTT,CASSLKSLGTGRTGELFF
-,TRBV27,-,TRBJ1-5,TGTGCCAGCAGTTTAAACTGGCCGGGGTATAGCAATCAGCCCCAGCATTTT,CASSLNWPGYSNQPQHF
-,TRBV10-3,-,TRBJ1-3,TGTGCCATCACAGGGGTTGGGTCTGGAAACACCATATATTTT,CAITGVGSGNTIYF
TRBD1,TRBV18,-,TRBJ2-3,TGTGCCAGCTCACCCAGTGGACAGGCAGTCTCCTACACAGATACGCAGTATTTT,CASSPSGQAVSYTDTQYF
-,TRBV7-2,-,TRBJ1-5,TGTGCCAGCAGCTTGGGGGGTTATCAGCCCCAGCATTTT,CASSLGGYQPQHF
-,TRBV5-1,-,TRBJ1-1,TGCGCCAGCAGCTTAACAGGGTCGAACACTGAAGCTTTCTTT,CASSLTGSNTEAFF
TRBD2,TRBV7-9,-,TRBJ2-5,TGTGCCAGCAGCCCCGGGACTAGCTCTTCCGAGACCCAGTACTTC,CASSPGTSSSETQYF
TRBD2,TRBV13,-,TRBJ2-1,TGTGCCAGCAGCTTAGGAGGTGCTAGCGGCGATGAGCAGTTCTTC,CASSLGGASGDEQFF
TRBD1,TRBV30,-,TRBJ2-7,TGTGCCTGGAGTGTACAGGTGACAGGGGCCCCGGAGTACTTC,CAWSVQVTGAPEYF
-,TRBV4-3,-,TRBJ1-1,TGCGCCAGCAGTCTTAGAGGGGGATACACTGAAGCTTTCTTT,CASSLRGGYTEAFF
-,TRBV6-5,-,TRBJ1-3,TGTGCCAGCAGTTCTATGTTTGGGGCCACCATATATTTT,CASSSMFGATIYF
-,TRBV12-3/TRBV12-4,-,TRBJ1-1,TGTGCCAGCACCCGGGGTGGGACTGAAGCTTTCTTT,CASTRGGTEAFF
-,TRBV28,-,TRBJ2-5,TGTGCCAGCTTGAGTGGGGGGTTTTTGTGGGAGACCCAGTACTTC,CASLSGGFLWETQYF
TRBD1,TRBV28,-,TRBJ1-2,TGTGCCAGCACCTCGACAGGGGCGCCCTATGGCTACACCTTC,CASTSTGAPYGYTF
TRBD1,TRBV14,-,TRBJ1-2,TGTGCCAGCAGCCAAGCGACAGGGTATATGTATGGCTACACCTTC,CASSQATGYMYGYTF
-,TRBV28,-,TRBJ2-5,TGTGCCAGCAGAGGCCTGGCATGGGGGGAAGGAGAGACCCAGTACTTC,CASRGLAWGEGETQYF
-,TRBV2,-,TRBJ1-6,TGTGCCACCAACCCGCGGGGGGCGACGACTTCACCCCTCCACTTT,CATNPRGATTSPLHF
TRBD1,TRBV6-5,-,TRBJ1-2,TGTGCCAGCACCCCGAGGACAGGGGGCTCCTATGGCTACACCTTC,CASTPRTGGSYGYTF
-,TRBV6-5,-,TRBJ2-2,TGTGCCAGCAATACTGAACAGGGGAACACCGGGGAGCTGTTTTTT,CASNTEQGNTGELFF
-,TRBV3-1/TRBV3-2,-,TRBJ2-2,TGTGCCAGCAAGGTGCAGGGAATGGCCGGGGAGCTGTTTTTT,CASKVQGMAGELFF
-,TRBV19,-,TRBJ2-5,TGTGCCTCCCGACGGGGTTACCAAGAGACCCAGTACTTC,CASRRGYQETQYF
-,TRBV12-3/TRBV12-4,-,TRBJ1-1,TGTGCCAGCAGACTTGGAGCCCTAGCTTTCTTT,CASRLGALAFF
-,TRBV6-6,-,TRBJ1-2,TGTGCCAGCAGTTACGACAGCCCCTATGGCTACACCTTC,CASSYDSPYGYTF
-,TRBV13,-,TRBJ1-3,TGTGCCAGCAGCTTTATCCTGAAGAGCTCTGGAAACACCATATATTTT,CASSFILKSSGNTIYF
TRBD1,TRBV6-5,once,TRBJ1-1,TGTGCCAGCAGTTACCGCTTCCGGGACAGGGGTACTGAAGCTTTCTTT,CASSYRFRDRGTEAFF
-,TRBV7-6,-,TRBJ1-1,TGTGCCAGCAGCTTTACACCGAACACTGAAGCTTTCTTT,CASSFTPNTEAFF
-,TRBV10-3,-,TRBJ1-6,TGTGCCATCAGTGAGTCGAGGGCGCGGGCGAATTCACCCCTCCACTTT,CAISESRARANSPLHF
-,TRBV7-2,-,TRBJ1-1,TGTGCCACCATGGGGTGGATTCGGGAGGGGAACACTGAAGCTTTCTTT,CATMGWIREGNTEAFF
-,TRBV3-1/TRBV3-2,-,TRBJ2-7,TGTGCCAGCAGCCCTACTACAGGGTTTGGCGAGCAGTACTTC,CASSPTTGFGEQYF
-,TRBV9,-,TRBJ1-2,TGTGCCAGCACCGTAGGGCAGGGGAACTATGGCTACACCTTC,CASTVGQGNYGYTF
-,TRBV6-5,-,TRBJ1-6,TGTGCCAGCAGGGGGGGGGCGCTTTTTAATTCACCCCTCCACTTT,CASRGGALFNSPLHF
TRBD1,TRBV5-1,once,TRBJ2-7,TGCGCCAGCAGCGGGGGACAGGGGTTAAACGAGCAGTACTTC,CASSGGQGLNEQYF
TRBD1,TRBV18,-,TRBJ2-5,TGTGCCAGCTCAAGGGACAGGGGGAATGGAGAGACCCAGTACTTC,CASSRDRGNGETQYF